This T cell receptor (beta chain) came from a study of blood T cell repertoires in COVID-19. Study context: The United States, Italy and Spain provided the acute and convalescent COVID-19 samples. In each case, the material was cDNA or gDNA derived from T cells, B-cell-depleted T cells, or PBMCs.

Assay used: immunoSEQ multiplex PCR; TCRdb lists only in-frame clones, some missing. The sample includes a few hundred thousand clones, about 90% seen only once; the top ten take 2% to 2.5%. Germline V CDR1 and CDR2: LNHDA, SQIVND (reference sequence). The CDR3 totals 17 residues. Trimming took 3 bases from V and 8 from J; bases not matched to a gene: 15. The TCR originated in a woman between 45 and 60 years old who had recovered from COVID-19. The sample taken for sequencing was peripheral blood. This sequence joins TRBV19 and TRBJ1-4; 7 bases agree with TRBD1. The chain's CDR3 is CASSIIGEGQVSEKLFF. CDR3 nucleotides: TGTGCCAGTAGTATTATTGGGGAAGGACAGGTCTCCGAAAAACTGTTTTTT.